The 9 T cell receptor beta chains presented below share a single source sample, sequenced in a study of T cell responses to AZD1222 COVID-19 vaccine. Measured with immunoSEQ multiplex PCR; TCRdb has only the in-frame clones, and not every one. The sample holds more than 95,000 clones; 75% to 90% are singletons and the top ten take 18%. The sequencing here drew on peripheral blood, taken on day 0 of AZD1222 vaccination. These receptor sequences come from an adult in good health.

V gene TRBV5-1 combines with J gene TRBJ2-7; D possibly uses TRBD1 or TRBD2 (5 bases each). V was shortened by 4 bases and J by 9 bases, with 20 bases between the two germline ends. Germline lookup yields CDR1 SGHRS and CDR2 YFSETQ. This CDR3 comprises 14 residues. CDR3: CASSATGTNPGQYF. CDR3 DNA sequence: TGCGCCAGCAGCGCCACCGGGACGAATCCGGGGCAGTACTTC.

The chain carries TRBV27 and TRBJ1-2; unclear D gene. CDR3 size: 15 residues. V lost 5 bases to trimming and J lost 4 bases, with 17 bases between them. Germline CDR1 reads MNHEY; CDR2 reads SMNVEV (reference sequence). Here the CDR3 reads CASSGPTPLGYGYTF. In DNA form, the CDR3 reads TGTGCCAGCAGTGGCCCGACGCCTTTAGGCTATGGCTACACCTTC.

This clone was seen once. V is TRBV7-2 and J is TRBJ2-1, with 8 positions matching TRBD2. J gave up 8 bases and V 8 bases, and 8 bases lay outside the gene matches. The CDR3 loop spans 13 amino acids. CDR1 and CDR2 from the germline V gene are SGHTA and FQGNSA. CDR3 region: CASRLSGGDEQFF. CDR3 nucleotides: TGTGCCAGCCGTCTAAGCGGGGGTGATGAGCAGTTCTTC.

This rearrangement joins TRBV11-3 to TRBJ2-1; 11 nucleotides line up with TRBD2. V was pared by 0 bases and J by 0 bases, with 4 bases of the junction left unmatched. CDR1 is SGHNT, CDR2 YENEEA, per germline. The length of the CDR3 is 18 residues. The CDR3 sequence: CASSLDHSGGASYNEQFF. CDR3 nucleotide sequence: TGTGCCAGCAGCTTAGACCATAGCGGGGGGGCCTCCTACAATGAGCAGTTCTTC.

V and J are TRBV5-1 and TRBJ1-1; D is undetermined. This CDR3 region has 14 residues. In germline, CDR1 is SGHRS, CDR2 YFSETQ. The germline V and J ends were trimmed by 0 bases and 5 bases, with 11 bases remaining between them. CDR3 sequence reads: CASSLESSGTEAFF. The CDR3 nucleotides read TGCGCCAGCAGCTTGGAAAGTTCTGGAACTGAAGCTTTCTTT.

The chain couples TRBV24-1 to TRBJ1-2; 12 bases map to TRBD1. V lost 4 bases, J lost 6 bases, and 2 bases stayed unmatched. This CDR3 is 14 amino acids long. From germline, CDR1 is KGHDR and CDR2 SFDVKD. The CDR3 protein is CATSDGTGGDGYTF. CDR3 sequence (DNA): TGTGCCACCAGTGACGGGACAGGGGGCGATGGCTACACCTTC.

The rearrangement links TRBV2 to TRBJ2-7, with D hard to call. Trimming stripped 2 bases from V and 6 bases from J, with 11 bases between. The CDR3 runs 13 residues. Germline CDR1 SNHLY, CDR2 FYNNEI. CDR3 DNA: TGTGCCAGCAGTGAACAGATTGCCCTCGAGCAGTACTTC. The encoded protein is CASSEQIALEQYF.

The chain combines TRBV2 with TRBJ1-3, with D unclear. Germline CDR1 SNHLY, CDR2 FYNNEI. The CDR3 length is 14 residues. V was shortened by 3 bases and J by 4 bases, with 10 bases between the two germline ends. CDR3 in amino acids: CASSDGPGGNTIYF. The CDR3 region has the DNA TGTGCCAGCAGTGACGGCCCCGGGGGAAACACCATATATTTT.

V and J are TRBV11-2 and TRBJ2-3; 7 nucleotides agree with TRBD2. V shed 3 bases and J 1 base; nucleotides not matched to a gene: 4. CDR3 length: 15 residues. In germline, CDR1 is SGHAT, CDR2 FQNNGV. The CDR3: CASSFRGVGTDTQYF. DNA for the CDR3: TGTGCCAGCAGCTTTCGGGGGGTTGGCACAGATACGCAGTATTTT.